This T cell receptor beta chain was found in a study of cytomegalovirus exposure and HLA in healthy donors (dated by TCRdb to the late 2010s). Study-level background: According to a later analysis, one platform produced both the 120 validation repertoires and the 730 or so repertoires of the first cohort. A separate validation cohort of 90 to 150 different subjects was used in addition to the roughly 720-subject first cohort. The study was designed to test whether signatures of past pathogen exposure could be identified by cataloging public T cell receptors. High-throughput TCR immunosequencing, statistical association of individual TCRs with disease status, and machine learning were combined to predict cytomegalovirus infection status. Study-level results and caveats: The classifier was reported to diagnose cytomegalovirus status with high specificity and sensitivity in both the original cohort and the validation cohort. A later analysis had no HLA typing for the validation cohort, so co-occurrence there was scored across all 130 or so repertoires. While some public TCRs were present in many individuals, most TCR sequences turned up only very rarely across donors. In vitro tests confirmed that a few of the cytomegalovirus-associated TCR beta chains recognize cytomegalovirus antigens. In the study, roughly 160 TCR beta chains were listed as associated with cytomegalovirus. In a later analysis, TCRs clustered in the first cohort were found to also tend to co-occur in the roughly 110 validation repertoires, with 90% to 95% of cluster scores above 0. The authors suggested that the approach could potentially be generalized to other disease states and immunological phenotypes.

As for this clone: The specificity of this receptor is unknown. No base quality values were provided; no much bigger clone lies one nucleotide off.

The method was the immunoSEQ multiplex PCR assay. For the original study's pipeline: A statistical classification framework was built for diagnosing cytomegalovirus status from the catalog of TCR beta chain sequences. The immuneACCESS repertoire file appears here via TCRdb, limited to in-frame rearrangements. These files lack a portion of the clones; in checked studies, under half of the deficit traces to unresolved V genes, and the cause of the others is not known. Clonal size and the V and J genes are those of that table, whereas D and trimming came from the DNA. The sample yields approximately 260,000 clones; approximately 86% were counted once. In total, the top ten clones hold roughly 1.2% of the sample. The donors belonged to the validation cohort of about 120 subjects, which was separate from the roughly 670-subject first cohort. V is shortened by 1 base, J by 0 bases, and the region joining them spans 13 bases. CDR1 and CDR2 are read off the germline V gene as SGHAT and FQNNGV. The CDR3 contains 17 residues, cysteine and phenylalanine counted. Only the CDR3 region is kept as DNA, spanning 51 bases read in frame from base 1.

Sample: PBMCs. The sequence joins TRBV11-2 to TRBJ2-1; TRBD2 is a possible D gene, resting on 6 matching bases. The sequence derives from a woman in her thirties in good health and CMV-seropositive. The CDR3 region: CASSLATPGVSYNEQFF. The sequenced DNA is TGTGCCAGCAGCTTAGCGACGCCGGGAGTCTCCTACAATGAGCAGTTCTTC. Full variable domain (CDR3 extended with the reference TRBV11-2 and TRBJ2-1 proteins): EAGVAQSPRYKIIEKRQSVAFWCNPISGHATLYWYQQILGQGPKLLIQFQNNGVVDDSQLPKDRFSAERLKGVDSTLKIQPAKLEDSAVYLCASSLATPGVSYNEQFFGPGTRLTVL.